This T cell receptor (beta chain) was observed in a study of identical twins. Each CDR3 protein gets one entry after TCRdb re-called the 5' RACE reads with MiXCR. Of roughly 240,000 distinct CDR3 sequences listed, around 6.6% are singletons. The CDR3 totals 14 residues. With 2 bases removed from V and 0 bases from J, the gap between germline ends came to 5 bases. Germline values: CDR1 KGHSH, CDR2 LQKENI. The sample was also reused in another study, on yellow fever vaccine responses in identical twins.

Sequencing was performed on memory (CD45RO+) T cells sorted from blood. The rearrangement joins TRBV18 to TRBJ2-1, with D possibly being TRBD2 (5 bases). This TCR was recovered from a young woman in good health. This chain's CDR3 is CASSPGLSYNEQFF. CDR3 sequence (DNA): TGTGCCAGCTCACCAGGACTCTCCTACAATGAGCAGTTCTTC.